The rows below give T cell receptor beta chains drawn from one sample of a study of blood T cell repertoires in COVID-19. The protocol was immunoSEQ multiplex PCR, while the TCRdb copy is restricted to in-frame clones and leaves out a portion. The repertoire holds under 250,000 clones, with over 70% as singletons. The sequenced material came from PBMCs or T cells enriched from blood (not recorded which). The receptor source for this set is a woman aged 25 to 45 who had been exposed to COVID-19. Both conserved end residues are part of each CDR3. A D gene is named only where the DNA matches it firmly. Clone size, where shown, is once, few, many, or a class for clones that have expanded.

v_gene: TRBV5-5; j_gene: TRBJ2-7; abundance: -; d_gene: TRBD2; CDR3aa: CASSLLLAGDDEQYF; CDR3nt: TGTGCCAGCAGCTTGTTACTAGCGGGAGATGACGAGCAGTACTTC
v_gene: TRBV27; j_gene: TRBJ2-7; abundance: -; d_gene: TRBD1; CDR3aa: CASTKPGQPYEQYF; CDR3nt: TGTGCCAGCACTAAACCGGGACAGCCCTACGAGCAGTACTTC
v_gene: TRBV5-1; j_gene: TRBJ1-1; abundance: -; d_gene: -; CDR3aa: CASSLAGGMNTEAFF; CDR3nt: TGCGCCAGCAGCTTGGCCGGGGGGATGAACACTGAAGCTTTCTTT
v_gene: TRBV7-8; j_gene: TRBJ1-1; abundance: -; d_gene: TRBD1; CDR3aa: CASSLVGGDSEAFF; CDR3nt: TGTGCCAGCAGCTTAGTCGGGGGGGACAGTGAAGCTTTCTTT
v_gene: TRBV19; j_gene: TRBJ2-1; abundance: once; d_gene: TRBD2; CDR3aa: CASSVSGRLNNEQFF; CDR3nt: TGTGCCAGTAGTGTCAGCGGGAGGCTGAACAATGAGCAGTTCTTC
v_gene: TRBV15; j_gene: TRBJ2-7; abundance: -; d_gene: -; CDR3aa: CATSVERTSSYEQYF; CDR3nt: TGTGCCACCAGCGTCGAACGGACTTCTTCCTACGAGCAGTACTTC
v_gene: TRBV6-1; j_gene: TRBJ1-6; abundance: -; d_gene: -; CDR3aa: CASSEASRGSPLHF; CDR3nt: TGTGCCAGCAGTGAGGCATCAAGAGGGTCACCCCTCCACTTT
v_gene: TRBV13; j_gene: TRBJ2-1; abundance: -; d_gene: TRBD2; CDR3aa: CASSITREWGYEQFF; CDR3nt: TGTGCCAGCAGCATCACGCGGGAGTGGGGCTATGAGCAGTTCTTC
v_gene: TRBV6-5; j_gene: TRBJ2-3; abundance: once; d_gene: -; CDR3aa: CASSYTGDTQYF; CDR3nt: TGTGCCAGCAGTTACACGGGGGATACGCAGTATTTT
v_gene: TRBV9; j_gene: TRBJ1-2; abundance: -; d_gene: -; CDR3aa: CASSPTGGAPNYGYTF; CDR3nt: TGTGCCAGCAGCCCCACTGGGGGGGCTCCCAACTATGGCTACACCTTC
v_gene: TRBV6-5; j_gene: TRBJ1-6; abundance: -; d_gene: -; CDR3aa: CASSYSVQNRLSPLHF; CDR3nt: TGTGCCAGCAGTTACTCGGTCCAGAACAGGCTTTCACCCCTCCACTTT
v_gene: TRBV5-4; j_gene: TRBJ2-2; abundance: -; d_gene: TRBD1; CDR3aa: CASSLFKQGGTGELFF; CDR3nt: TGTGCCAGCAGCTTGTTTAAACAGGGGGGAACCGGGGAGCTGTTTTTT
v_gene: TRBV27; j_gene: TRBJ2-4; abundance: -; d_gene: TRBD1; CDR3aa: CASSLGQGAGIQYF; CDR3nt: TGTGCCAGCAGTTTAGGGCAGGGGGCTGGCATTCAGTACTTC
v_gene: TRBV2; j_gene: TRBJ2-7; abundance: -; d_gene: TRBD1; CDR3aa: CASSGDREAEQYF; CDR3nt: TGTGCCAGCAGTGGGGACAGGGAGGCCGAGCAGTACTTC
v_gene: TRBV4-1; j_gene: TRBJ2-1; abundance: -; d_gene: TRBD2; CDR3aa: CASSRSSGGDYNEQFF; CDR3nt: TGCGCCAGCAGCCGATCTAGCGGGGGGGATTACAATGAGCAGTTCTTC
v_gene: TRBV30; j_gene: TRBJ2-7; abundance: -; d_gene: -; CDR3aa: CAWSVMLRISGEQYF; CDR3nt: TGTGCCTGGAGTGTGATGCTCCGGATTTCGGGCGAGCAGTACTTC
v_gene: TRBV4-1; j_gene: TRBJ2-1; abundance: -; d_gene: -; CDR3aa: CASSQDPSSYNEQFF; CDR3nt: TGCGCCAGCAGCCAAGACCCGAGCTCCTACAATGAGCAGTTCTTC
v_gene: TRBV28; j_gene: TRBJ2-7; abundance: -; d_gene: -; CDR3aa: CASSPPKDNYEQYF; CDR3nt: TGTGCCAGCAGTCCACCAAAGGACAACTACGAGCAGTACTTC
v_gene: TRBV6-2/TRBV6-3; j_gene: TRBJ1-2; abundance: -; d_gene: TRBD1; CDR3aa: CASSYGTGVRYGYTF; CDR3nt: TGTGCCAGCAGTTACGGGACAGGGGTCCGCTATGGCTACACCTTC
v_gene: TRBV19; j_gene: TRBJ2-1; abundance: -; d_gene: TRBD2; CDR3aa: CASHQRERNNEQFF; CDR3nt: TGTGCCAGTCATCAGCGGGAGCGGAACAATGAGCAGTTCTTC